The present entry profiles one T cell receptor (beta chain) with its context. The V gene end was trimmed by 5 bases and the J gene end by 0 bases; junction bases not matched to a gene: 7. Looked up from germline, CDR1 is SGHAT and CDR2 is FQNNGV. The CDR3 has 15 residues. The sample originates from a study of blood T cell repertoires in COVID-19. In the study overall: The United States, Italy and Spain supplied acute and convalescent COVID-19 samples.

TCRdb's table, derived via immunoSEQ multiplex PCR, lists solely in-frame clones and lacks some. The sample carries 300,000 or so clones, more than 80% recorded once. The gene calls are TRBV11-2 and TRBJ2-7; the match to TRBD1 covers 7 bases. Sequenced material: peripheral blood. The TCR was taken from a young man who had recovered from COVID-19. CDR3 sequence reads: CASSEGAKLSYEQYF. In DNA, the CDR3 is TGTGCCAGCAGCGAGGGGGCCAAACTCTCCTACGAGCAGTACTTC.